Listed below are T cell receptor beta chains from one sample, sequenced in a study of blood T cell repertoires in COVID-19. Assay: immunoSEQ multiplex PCR; the TCRdb copy retains only in-frame clones and omits some. The sample lists 150,000 to 200,000 clones, roughly 80% seen once, with around 16% in the top ten. Sequenced input: peripheral blood. These receptors all come from a man in his 60s with active or convalescent COVID-19. The CDR3 runs from the conserved cysteine through the conserved F or W. The D gene is left open where the match is weak. A clone size is listed for some rows: how often the clone was seen (once, few, many), or a class if it is expanded.

>TRBV28|NA|TRBJ2-7|TRBD2
CASTAVRGLAGVIGWEPYEQYF
TGTGCCAGCACAGCTGTCCGGGGACTAGCGGGAGTAATAGGATGGGAACCCTACGAGCAGTACTTC
>TRBV5-6|NA|TRBJ2-7|TRBD2
CASSSVTGRGSTYEQYF
TGTGCCAGCAGCTCCGTCACTGGGAGGGGATCCACCTACGAGCAGTACTTC
>TRBV11-2|NA|TRBJ2-3|NA
CASSSPRGSDTQYF
TGTGCCAGCAGCTCTCCTAGGGGGTCAGATACGCAGTATTTT
>TRBV19|NA|TRBJ2-2|NA
CASSSLTVTNTGELFF
TGTGCCAGTAGTTCCCTGACAGTTACGAACACCGGGGAGCTGTTTTTT
>TRBV30|few|TRBJ1-1|NA
CAWRSVTNYWFF
TGTGCCTGGAGATCAGTCACCAATTATTGGTTCTTT
>TRBV11-1|NA|TRBJ2-5|NA
CASSFQDQETQYF
TGTGCCAGCAGCTTCCAGGATCAAGAGACCCAGTACTTC
>TRBV28|NA|TRBJ1-5|NA
CASSLGTPGNQPQHF
TGTGCCAGCAGTTTGGGGACACCAGGCAATCAGCCCCAGCATTTT
>TRBV5-1|NA|TRBJ1-2|TRBD1
CASSLGQGDGYTF
TGCGCCAGCAGCCTGGGACAGGGAGACGGCTACACCTTC
>TRBV7-2|NA|TRBJ1-3|TRBD1
CASGTGGSGNTIYF
TGTGCCAGCGGCACAGGGGGCTCTGGAAACACCATATATTTT
>TRBV5-1|NA|TRBJ2-1|TRBD2
CASSLSSGSLYNEQFF
TGCGCCAGCAGCTTGTCTAGCGGGAGTCTCTACAATGAGCAGTTCTTC
>TRBV27|once|TRBJ2-3|TRBD1
CASSLKTGGTDTQYF
TGTGCCAGCAGTTTAAAGACAGGGGGCACAGATACGCAGTATTTT
>TRBV5-5|NA|TRBJ1-2|TRBD1
CASSIQGTPSYGYTF
TGTGCCAGCAGCATACAGGGGACACCATCCTATGGCTACACCTTC
>TRBV5-6|NA|TRBJ2-1|TRBD2
CASSIRAGGVYNEQFF
TGTGCCAGCAGCATCCGAGCGGGAGGGGTTTACAATGAGCAGTTCTTC
>TRBV27|once|TRBJ2-5|TRBD2
CASSSPIAGGQETQYF
TGTGCCAGCAGTTCCCCCATAGCGGGAGGCCAAGAGACCCAGTACTTC
>TRBV7-2|few|TRBJ2-1|TRBD2
CASSLFASGTYNEQFF
TGTGCCAGCAGCTTATTCGCTAGCGGGACCTACAATGAGCAGTTCTTC
>TRBV9|NA|TRBJ2-1|TRBD2
CASSVALASHNEQFF
TGTGCCAGCAGCGTAGCACTAGCGTCCCACAATGAGCAGTTCTTC
>TRBV7-9|NA|TRBJ2-5|TRBD2
CASSSTSYETQYF
TGTGCCAGCAGCTCGACTAGCTATGAGACCCAGTACTTC
>TRBV28|many|TRBJ1-2|TRBD1
CASSRQGFYGYTF
TGTGCCAGCAGCCGACAGGGATTCTATGGCTACACCTTC
>TRBV28|NA|TRBJ2-1|NA
CASSFSVYSYNEQFF
TGTGCCAGCAGTTTCAGTGTTTACTCCTACAATGAGCAGTTCTTC
>TRBV7-9|few|TRBJ1-4|TRBD1
CASSPGTGADEKLFF
TGTGCCAGCAGCCCAGGGACAGGGGCCGATGAAAAACTGTTTTTT
>TRBV9|NA|TRBJ1-2|TRBD1
CASSATGTGDGYTF
TGTGCCAGCAGCGCAACCGGGACAGGGGACGGCTACACCTTC
>TRBV28|few|TRBJ2-3|NA
CASILTSTDTQYF
TGTGCCAGCATCTTGACTAGCACAGATACGCAGTATTTT
>TRBV4-2|NA|TRBJ2-1|TRBD2
CASSQDRGGRNNEQFF
TGTGCCAGCAGCCAAGATAGGGGAGGGAGAAACAATGAGCAGTTCTTC
>TRBV3-1/TRBV3-2|NA|TRBJ2-7|TRBD1
CASSHPHRQGWRRAIYEQYF
TGTGCCAGCAGCCACCCTCACAGACAGGGCTGGAGGCGGGCTATCTACGAGCAGTACTTC
>TRBV12-3/TRBV12-4|NA|TRBJ1-2|NA
CASSLRLNYGYTF
TGTGCCAGCAGTTTGAGACTAAACTATGGCTACACCTTC
>TRBV4-2|NA|TRBJ2-7|NA
CASSQEDSISYEQYF
TGTGCCAGCAGCCAAGAGGATAGCATCTCCTACGAGCAGTACTTC
>TRBV3-1/TRBV3-2|NA|TRBJ2-3|TRBD2
CASSQGTSGRAGDTQYF
TGTGCCAGCAGCCAAGGGACTAGCGGGAGGGCTGGGGATACGCAGTATTTT
>TRBV18|NA|TRBJ2-5|TRBD1
CASSPNQGQGGETQYF
TGTGCCAGCTCACCCAACCAGGGACAGGGAGGGGAGACCCAGTACTTC
>TRBV5-1|NA|TRBJ2-5|NA
CASSLGVSSQELQETQYF
TGCGCCAGCAGCTTGGGGGTCTCTAGCCAGGAGCTACAAGAGACCCAGTACTTC
>TRBV27|NA|TRBJ1-2|TRBD1
CASSFRWDRGQSGYTF
TGTGCCAGCAGTTTCCGGTGGGACAGGGGGCAAAGTGGCTACACCTTC
>TRBV6-9|NA|TRBJ2-7|NA
CASSYPLGGIAYEQYF
TGTGCCAGCAGTTACCCCCTAGGCGGGATAGCCTACGAGCAGTACTTC
>TRBV7-2|few|TRBJ1-6|NA
CASSSTPYNSPLHF
TGTGCCAGCAGCTCCACACCCTATAATTCACCCCTCCACTTT
>TRBV21-1|NA|TRBJ1-5|NA
CASSKGKDRGLGSNQPQHF
TGTGCCAGCAGCAAAGGAAAGGACAGGGGGCTAGGTAGCAATCAGCCCCAGCATTTT
>TRBV3-1/TRBV3-2|NA|TRBJ1-3|NA
CASSSDSGNTIYF
TGTGCCAGCAGCTCTGACAGTGGAAACACCATATATTTT
>TRBV21-1|NA|TRBJ1-3|NA
CASRRERGFGNTIYF
TGTGCCAGCAGGAGGGAAAGGGGGTTCGGAAACACCATATATTTT
>TRBV27|many|TRBJ1-5|NA
CASRGQGERQPQHF
TGTGCCAGCAGGGGGCAGGGCGAACGCCAGCCCCAGCATTTT
>TRBV27|NA|TRBJ1-4|TRBD1
CASSSNRITGTVEKLFF
TGTGCCAGCAGTTCCAACCGAATAACCGGGACAGTCGAAAAACTGTTTTTT
>TRBV19|NA|TRBJ1-5|NA
CASSMRRQDNQPQHF
TGTGCCAGTAGTATGAGGCGACAGGACAATCAGCCCCAGCATTTT
>TRBV24-1|NA|TRBJ2-7|NA
CATSNSGVYEQYF
TGTGCCACCAGTAACTCAGGGGTATACGAGCAGTACTTC
>TRBV20-1|NA|TRBJ2-3|NA
CSASITVWDTQYF
TGCAGTGCTAGTATCACGGTATGGGATACGCAGTATTTT
>TRBV29-1|NA|TRBJ2-7|NA
CSIGLDDEQYF
TGCAGCATTGGTCTAGACGACGAGCAGTACTTC